This passage covers 24 T cell receptor beta chains from one sample sequenced in a study of cytomegalovirus exposure and HLA in healthy donors. PCR was performed using 60 Vbeta and 13 Jbeta primers. Measured with immunoSEQ multiplex PCR; TCRdb has only the in-frame clones, and not every one. The repertoire includes 150,000 to 200,000 clones, roughly 85% of them detected once, and under 0.9% sits in the top ten. Sequenced sample: PBMCs. Source of these receptors: a woman aged 40 to 50 in good health and CMV-seronegative.

The V call is TRBV19, the J call TRBJ2-7, with a tentative D call TRBD2 (6 bases). Germline lookup yields CDR1 LNHDA and CDR2 SQIVND (reference sequence). Trimming removed 4 bases at V and 2 bases at J, with 15 bases between. This CDR3 is built from 15 residues. The CDR3 loop reads CASSTGPTSTYEQYF. For the CDR3, the DNA is TGTGCCAGTAGTACGGGACCCACTAGCACCTACGAGCAGTACTTC.

This clone was counted only a few times. The rearrangement uses TRBV5-6 and TRBJ2-5; a weak D match, TRBD2 (5 bases). Looked up from germline, CDR1 is SGHDT and CDR2 is YYEEEE. The CDR3 is made up of 15 amino acids. Trimming cost V 3 bases and J 5 bases, with 17 bases left between them. The CDR3 spells CASSSVGLWRETQYF. The CDR3 region has the DNA TGTGCCAGCAGCTCGGTGGGGTTATGGAGGGAGACCCAGTACTTC.

This clone was seen only a few times. Written as DNA, the CDR3 is TGCGCCAGCAGCCAAGAAAGGACAGCAAGCAATCAGCCCCAGCATTTT. It translates to CASSQERTASNQPQHF. This chain connects TRBV4-1 to TRBJ1-5; D might be TRBD1 (6 bases). CDR3 size: 16 residues. Trimming left V 0 bases short and J 1 base short, with 10 bases between. Germline loops: CDR1 MGHRA, CDR2 YSYEKL.

A word on this clone: One junction end disagrees with the germline gene, perhaps due to a read error. The V and J genes are TRBV7-7 and TRBJ2-1; 11 nucleotides agree with TRBD2. The length of the CDR3 is 16 residues. The germline V gene has CDR1 SSHAT and CDR2 FNYEAQ (reference sequence). In nucleotides, the CDR3 is TGTGCTAGCAGCCCCTTAGCGGGAGGGCCAGGCAATGAGCAGTTCTTC. This sequence encodes CASSPLAGGPGNEQFF.

This rearrangement joins TRBV30 to TRBJ2-3; TRBD2 matches at 9 bases. The CDR3 spans 14 residues. Germline V lookup: CDR1 GTSNPN, CDR2 SVGIG (reference sequence). With 1 base clipped from V and 7 bases from J, the junction kept 6 bases outside the gene matches. The CDR3 coding sequence is TGTGCCTGGAGTGATAGCGGGAGTCGAAATACGCAGTATTTT. Its translation is CAWSDSGSRNTQYF.

V and J are TRBV7-8 and TRBJ2-6; tentative D call: TRBD2 (6 bases). The CDR3 runs 18 residues. Looked up from germline, CDR1 is SGHVS and CDR2 is FQNEAQ. Trimming took off 1 base at V and 0 bases at J, with 13 bases between the two ends. CDR3 nucleotide sequence: TGTGCCAGCAGCTTAGACGTGGGGCGGGGCTCTGGGGCCAACGTCCTGACTTTC. This gives the protein CASSLDVGRGSGANVLTF.

V and J are TRBV4-3 and TRBJ2-1; 11 nucleotides match TRBD2. CDR1 is LGHNA, CDR2 YSLEER, per germline. There are 16 residues in the CDR3. J gave up 6 bases and V 3 bases, and 7 bases lay outside the gene matches. CDR3 coding DNA: TGCGCCAGCAGCCATTCACTAGCGGGAGCTCTCAATGAGCAGTTCTTC. Its translation: CASSHSLAGALNEQFF.

V and J are TRBV5-6 and TRBJ2-7, with TRBD1 matching 10 bases. Germline CDR1 and CDR2: SGHDT and YYEEEE. The CDR3 runs 15 residues. V was pared by 2 bases and J by 1 base, with 3 bases of the junction left unmatched. CDR3 loop: CASSLAGQGSYEQYF. The CDR3 DNA is TGTGCCAGCAGCTTAGCGGGACAGGGGTCCTACGAGCAGTACTTC.

The chain couples TRBV25-1 to TRBJ1-2; 7 nucleotides line up with TRBD1. J gave up 4 bases and V 4 bases, and 6 bases lay outside the gene matches. This CDR3 comprises 14 residues. The germline V gene encodes CDR1 MGHDK and CDR2 SYGVNS. The chain's CDR3 is CASSGGTAIYGYTF. Written as DNA, the CDR3 is TGTGCCAGCAGTGGTGGGACAGCCATCTATGGCTACACCTTC.

The CDR3 region is CASSQVPGVGGGETQYF. CDR3 in DNA: TGCGCCAGCAGCCAAGTACCCGGTGTTGGGGGGGGAGAGACCCAGTACTTC. The V gene is TRBV4-3, the J gene TRBJ2-5; the match to TRBD2 covers 7 bases. This CDR3 contains 17 residues. The V segment lost 1 base and the J segment 4 bases; nucleotides outside the gene matches: 12. Germline V lookup: CDR1 LGHNA, CDR2 YSLEER.

The J gene is TRBJ2-1, the V gene TRBV19, with D possibly being TRBD1 (5 bases). The V gene's germline CDR1 is LNHDA and CDR2 SQIVND (reference sequence). The CDR3 contains 16 residues. Trimming shortened V by 5 bases and J by 3 bases, and 17 bases separated the two germline ends. CDR3 nucleotides: TGTGCCAGTAGTCCCCCTGGGGCCCCGTTCTACAATGAGCAGTTCTTC. Translation gives CASSPPGAPFYNEQFF.

In its sample, this clone was seen a few times. The V and J genes are TRBV19 and TRBJ1-4, with D perhaps matching TRBD1 (6 bases). CDR1 is LNHDA and CDR2 is SQIVND in the germline V gene (reference sequence). The CDR3 extends over 13 amino acids. V lost 10 bases and J 5 bases, leaving 14 bases between the germline ends. The DNA for the CDR3 is TGTGCCACCGTGGACAGCCCGAATGAAAAACTGTTTTTT. Its protein product is CATVDSPNEKLFF.

The chain carries TRBV6-6 and TRBJ1-6; no definite D call. The CDR3 runs to 14 residues. The germline V gene has CDR1 MNHNY and CDR2 SVGAGI (reference sequence). V lost 6 bases and J 0 bases, leaving 6 bases between the germline ends. The CDR3 is CASRQSSYNSPLHF. The CDR3, as DNA: TGTGCCAGCAGACAGAGCTCCTATAATTCACCCCTCCACTTT.

This chain joins TRBV30 and TRBJ1-4, with 8 bases lining up with TRBD1. The CDR3 has 16 residues. V lost 0 bases, J lost 5 bases, and 8 bases stayed unmatched. The germline CDR1 and CDR2 sequences are GTSNPN and SVGIG (reference sequence). The CDR3 sequence is CAWSVAGPGGNEKLFF. The CDR3, as DNA: TGTGCCTGGAGTGTAGCTGGGCCAGGGGGCAATGAAAAACTGTTTTTT.

The chain carries TRBV28 and TRBJ1-1; TRBD1 might be the D (5 bases). CDR3 length: 13 residues. Germline CDR1 and CDR2: MDHEN and SYDVKM. Trimming left V 6 bases short and J 6 bases short, with 14 bases between. The CDR3 nucleotides are TGTGCCAGCAGCGGCGGGGGGGTAGCTGAAGCTTTCTTT. It encodes CASSGGGVAEAFF.

The chain recombines TRBV15 with TRBJ1-5; D is unclear. Germline CDR1 is LNHNV and CDR2 is YYDKDF (reference sequence). The CDR3 totals 14 residues. Trimming left V 0 bases short and J 6 bases short, with 9 bases between. The CDR3, as DNA: TGTGCCACCAGCAGAGATCAAGCCCCTCAGCCCCAGCATTTT. It encodes CATSRDQAPQPQHF.

The chain recombines TRBV28 with TRBJ2-1, with D hard to call. V gave up 5 bases and J gave up 5 bases, with 10 bases separating them. This CDR3 region has 13 residues. From germline, CDR1 is MDHEN and CDR2 SYDVKM. The CDR3, as DNA: TGTGCCAGCAGTCCCAGGTACAACAATGAGCAGTTCTTC. Encoded protein: CASSPRYNNEQFF.

This clone was detected only once. The chain is built from TRBV6-5 and TRBJ1-2, with a weak D call TRBD1 (5 bases). Germline lookup yields CDR1 MNHEY and CDR2 SVGAGI. This CDR3 is built from 14 residues. V shed 2 bases and J shed 7 bases, with 14 bases lying between them. CDR3 sequence reads: CASSYAGPQVGYTF. DNA for the CDR3: TGTGCCAGCAGTTACGCGGGACCTCAGGTTGGCTACACCTTC.

The gene calls are TRBV30 and TRBJ1-3; TRBD1 matches 7 bases. The V and J ends lost 5 bases and 4 bases, in that order; junction bases with no gene match: 5. CDR1 and CDR2 (germline): GTSNPN, SVGIG (reference sequence). This CDR3 is built from 13 residues. CDR3 amino acids: CAWDTGVGNTIYF. The CDR3 DNA follows: TGTGCCTGGGACACAGGGGTAGGAAACACCATATATTTT.

V is TRBV30 and J is TRBJ2-1; 7 bases agree with TRBD2. The J segment lost 6 bases and the V segment lost 4 bases, leaving 6 bases of the junction unmatched. The CDR3 has 13 amino acids. Germline loops: CDR1 GTSNPN, CDR2 SVGIG (reference sequence). The CDR3 is CAWIRGGSNEQFF. CDR3 nucleotides: TGTGCCTGGATCCGGGGAGGGAGCAATGAGCAGTTCTTC.

This clone has more than one count but fewer than ten. This CDR3 is CSATVANEKLFF. The CDR3 nucleotides read TGCAGCGCAACAGTTGCTAATGAAAAACTGTTTTTT. The gene calls are TRBV29-1 and TRBJ1-4, with D unresolved. The CDR3 consists of 12 residues. CDR1 is SQVTM, CDR2 ANQGSEA, per germline. Trimming removed 7 bases at V and 3 bases at J, with 9 bases between.

This clone was observed once. The V call is TRBV11-2, the J call TRBJ1-6; D is ambiguous. V was trimmed by 2 bases and J by 2 bases, leaving 10 bases between them. CDR3 length: 16 amino acids. The germline gives CDR1 SGHAT, CDR2 FQNNGV. DNA for the CDR3: TGTGCCAGCAGCTTAAGAGGGTACCCCTATAATTCACCCCTCCACTTT. This encodes CASSLRGYPYNSPLHF. Using reference TRBV11-2 and TRBJ1-6 for the parts outside the CDR3, the full variable domain is EAGVAQSPRYKIIEKRQSVAFWCNPISGHATLYWYQQILGQGPKLLIQFQNNGVVDDSQLPKDRFSAERLKGVDSTLKIQPAKLEDSAVYLCASSLRGYPYNSPLHFGNGTRLTVT.

The chain joins TRBV6-6 to TRBJ2-5; 8 nucleotides match TRBD1. CDR1 is MNHNY, CDR2 SVGAGI, per germline (reference sequence). This CDR3 is built from 16 residues. After removal of 5 bases from V and 2 bases from J, the junction contained 10 bases not matched to a gene. The CDR3 DNA reads as TGTGCCAGCAGTCCGTCAGGGGGCCGGGGTCAAGAGACCCAGTACTTC. Protein product: CASSPSGGRGQETQYF.

The chain recombines TRBV19 with TRBJ2-5; D possibly corresponds to TRBD2 (5 bases). Trimming left V 4 bases short and J 1 base short, with 13 bases between. The CDR3 has 15 amino acids. Germline V lookup: CDR1 LNHDA, CDR2 SQIVND (reference sequence). The CDR3 reads CASSTGFRAQETQYF. The CDR3, as DNA: TGTGCCAGTAGTACGGGGTTCCGTGCCCAAGAGACCCAGTACTTC.